These T cell receptor beta chains were read from a single sample in a study of cytomegalovirus exposure and HLA in healthy donors. Produced via immunoSEQ multiplex PCR; TCRdb's table is partial and in-frame only. This sample's table reports around 210,000 clones. Material: PBMCs. The source is a girl aged 2-9 years in good health and CMV-seropositive. Both conserved end residues are part of each CDR3. The D gene is left open where the match is weak.

TRBV19	TRBJ2-1	TRBD2	CASSPHTSGSNEQFF	TGTGCCAGTAGTCCACACACTAGCGGGAGCAATGAGCAGTTCTTC
TRBV28	TRBJ1-1	TRBD1	CASSFFPGQMNTEAFF	TGTGCCAGCAGCTTTTTCCCGGGACAGATGAACACTGAAGCTTTCTTT
TRBV5-1	TRBJ1-2	.	CASSLGQLYGYTF	TGCGCCAGCAGCCTTGGACAGCTCTATGGCTACACCTTC
TRBV27	TRBJ2-7	.	CASSLSSGSHEQYF	TGTGCCAGCAGTTTATCCTCCGGGTCCCACGAGCAGTACTTC
TRBV11-2	TRBJ1-3	TRBD1	CASSPQGPPGNTIYF	TGTGCCAGCAGCCCACAGGGGCCCCCTGGAAACACCATATATTTT
TRBV28	TRBJ2-3	.	CASSSPGGGSTDTQYF	TGTGCCAGCAGTTCCCCTGGGGGGGGCAGCACAGATACGCAGTATTTT
TRBV10-1	TRBJ1-1	TRBD1	CASSDPGTANTEAFF	TGCGCCAGCAGTGATCCCGGGACAGCGAACACTGAAGCTTTCTTT
TRBV5-1	TRBJ2-7	TRBD1	CASSMGQASSYEQYF	TGCGCCAGCAGCATGGGACAGGCGAGCTCCTACGAGCAGTACTTC
TRBV2	TRBJ2-5	.	CASSDPGVQYF	TGTGCCAGCAGCGACCCAGGGGTCCAGTACTTC
TRBV9	TRBJ2-3	.	CASSGEDTQYF	TGTGCCAGCAGCGGCGAAGATACGCAGTATTTT
TRBV6-5	TRBJ2-7	TRBD1	CASSTTGAWAYEQYF	TGTGCCAGCAGTACCACAGGGGCATGGGCTTACGAGCAGTACTTC